This T cell receptor (beta chain) was sequenced during a study of identical twins. TCRdb fed the 5' RACE reads into MiXCR, producing one record per CDR3 protein. The profile covers around 550,000 distinct CDR3 sequences, with about 15% appearing a single time and more than 0.4% taken by the ten largest. Among all donors, each was a healthy Caucasian. V lost 5 bases and J 6 bases, leaving 17 bases between the germline ends. Per germline, CDR1 SNHLY and CDR2 FYNNEI. This CDR3 is built from 15 residues. A word on this clonotype: Its antigen is still unknown.

Study-wide points: Twin pairs' shared out-of-frame alpha sequences were enriched in low generation probability.

This sample also belongs to another study, concerning yellow fever vaccine responses in identical twins.

This clonotype was obtained from a woman aged 18-30 years in good health. This chain connects TRBV2 to TRBJ2-1; D is uncertain. The source material was CD4+ T cells sorted from blood. The CDR3 sequence is CASSSSRQDRNEQFF. DNA for the CDR3: TGTGCCAGCAGTAGCAGCAGGCAGGATCGCAATGAGCAGTTCTTC.